These 21 T cell receptor beta chains originate from one sample sequenced in a study of T-cell reconstitution after alpha-beta-depleted transplantation in children. A TCRbeta library incorporating unique molecular identifiers was prepared. TCRdb re-called the PCR reads through MiXCR, storing one row per CDR3 protein. The table records about 610,000 distinct CDR3 sequences, roughly a tenth of them present only once. The source was PBMCs from the stem cell graft donor, collected from the stem cell graft. Receptor source: a human donor who donated a stem cell graft to a child with acute myeloid leukemia.

CDR3 nucleotides: TGCGCCAGCAGCTTGTGGATCAGCGGCGGCACCGGGGAGCTGTTTTTT. This encodes CASSLWISGGTGELFF. The rearrangement links TRBV5-1 to TRBJ2-2; D is possibly TRBD2 (5 bases). The CDR3 has 16 residues. V gave up 1 base and J gave up 4 bases, with 14 bases separating them. CDR1 is SGHRS, CDR2 YFSETQ, per germline.

This clonotype occurred once. The chain joins TRBV3-1 to TRBJ2-2; a possible D gene is TRBD1 (6 bases). The CDR3 is made up of 15 amino acids. V lost 4 bases to trimming and J lost 7 bases, with 16 bases between them. Germline V lookup: CDR1 LGHDT, CDR2 YNNKEL (reference sequence). The CDR3 sequence is CASSLGRGDIGELFF. The CDR3 DNA is TGTGCCAGCAGCCTTGGCAGGGGCGATATCGGGGAGCTGTTTTTT.

Only a few counts were recorded for this clonotype. This rearrangement joins TRBV5-6 to TRBJ1-6; D is perhaps TRBD1 (5 bases). Per the germline V gene, CDR1 is SGHDT and CDR2 is YYEEEE. The CDR3 has 15 amino acids. V dropped 2 bases and J dropped 6 bases, with 12 bases sitting between them. The CDR3 loop is CASSFRQGVNSPLHF. CDR3 DNA sequence: TGTGCCAGCAGCTTCCGGCAGGGTGTTAATTCACCCCTCCACTTT. Full variable domain (outside the CDR3, taken from reference TRBV5-6 and TRBJ1-6): DAGVTQSPTHLIKTRGQQVTLRCSPKSGHDTVSWYQQALGQGPQFIFQYYEEEERQRGNFPDRFSGHQFPNYSSELNVNALLLGDSALYLCASSFRQGVNSPLHFGNGTRLTVT.

This clonotype was seen more than once but under ten times. The chain is built from TRBV20-1 and TRBJ2-3; D might be TRBD2 (5 bases). CDR1 and CDR2 (germline): DFQATT, SNEGSKA (reference sequence). The CDR3 spans 14 residues. The V end lost 1 base, the J end lost 0 bases, and 8 bases lay between the germline ends. The CDR3 loop reads CSARAEDSTDTQYF. The CDR3 DNA is TGCAGTGCTAGAGCGGAGGATAGCACAGATACGCAGTATTTT.

This clonotype was counted many times. The rearrangement uses TRBV12-3 or TRBV12-4 and TRBJ2-1; D is unresolved. This CDR3 contains 13 residues. V was shortened by 1 base and J by 6 bases, with 7 bases between the two germline ends. The CDR3 region has the DNA TGTGCCAGCAGTTTAGGAGTAGCCAATGAGCAGTTCTTC. This gives the protein CASSLGVANEQFF.

Ten or more counts support this clonotype. V gene TRBV12-3 or TRBV12-4 combines with J gene TRBJ1-2; possibly TRBD1 for D (5 bases). V was cut by 8 bases and J by 3 bases, with 10 bases left in between. CDR3 length: 12 residues. The CDR3, as DNA: TGTGCCAGCGGGGGGTCCTACTATGGCTACACCTTC. It is translated as CASGGSYYGYTF.

In its sample, this clonotype was seen many times. The chain combines TRBV20-1 with TRBJ1-5, with 8 bases that match TRBD1. Germline V gene sequence: CDR1 DFQATT, CDR2 SNEGSKA (reference sequence). V lost 3 bases, J lost 4 bases, and 8 bases stayed unmatched. This CDR3 is 15 amino acids long. The CDR3 spells CSARRDRNWNQPQHF. CDR3 nucleotide sequence: TGCAGTGCTAGGAGGGACAGGAATTGGAATCAGCCCCAGCATTTT.

The chain couples TRBV25-1 to TRBJ2-3; TRBD2 agrees at 9 bases. This CDR3 has 15 residues. Germline CDR1 and CDR2: MGHDK and SYGVNS. After removal of 1 base from V and 5 bases from J, the junction contained 4 bases not matched to a gene. CDR3 region: CASSESAGGEDTQYF. The CDR3 DNA sequence: TGTGCCAGCAGTGAATCCGCGGGAGGGGAAGATACGCAGTATTTT.

Concerning this clonotype: The junction and the germline gene differ at one end; a read error may be behind it. The chain is built from TRBV7-2 and TRBJ2-7; D is ambiguous. The CDR3 extends over 12 amino acids. Germline V gene data show CDR1 as SGHTA and CDR2 as FQGNSA. The chain's CDR3 is CASSSITYEQYF. CDR3 DNA sequence: TGTGCCAGTAGCTCCATTACCTACGAGCAGTACTTC. The variable domain in full, with the rest retrieved from reference TRBV7-2 and TRBJ2-7, is GAGVSQSPSNKVTEKGKDVELRCDPISGHTALYWYRQSLGQGLEFLIYFQGNSAPDKSGLPSDRFSAERTGGSVSTLTIQRTQQEDSAVYLCASSSITYEQYFGPGTRLTVT.

This clonotype was seen ten or more times. The chain recombines TRBV11-1 with TRBJ1-1, with TRBD1 matching 8 bases. CDR3 size: 18 residues. Germline-derived CDR1 and CDR2 are SGHAT and FQDESV (reference sequence). V trimming: 4 bases; J trimming: 4 bases; junction bases outside the gene matches: 17. As DNA, the CDR3 is TGTGCCAGCAGCTCAACACTCCCCGGACAGGGTGGAGGCACTGAAGCTTTCTTT. It is translated as CASSSTLPGQGGGTEAFF.

This clonotype occurred many times. The gene calls are TRBV30 and TRBJ2-2; D is undetermined. In germline, CDR1 is GTSNPN, CDR2 SVGIG (reference sequence). V gave up 0 bases and J gave up 6 bases, with 8 bases separating them. The CDR3 covers 13 residues. The CDR3 coding sequence is TGTGCCTGGAGTGTAGCCGAGCCCGGGGAGCTGTTTTTT. Its translation: CAWSVAEPGELFF.

In this sample, this clonotype turned up many times. V usage is TRBV2 and J usage is TRBJ2-3; D is unresolved. The CDR3 is made up of 12 amino acids. V was clipped by 7 bases and J by 0 bases, with 5 bases between them. The V gene's germline CDR1 is SNHLY and CDR2 FYNNEI. The CDR3 sequence is CASTASTDTQYF. The CDR3 coding sequence is TGTGCCAGCACTGCTAGCACAGATACGCAGTATTTT.

This clonotype has a handful of counts. CDR3 sequence reads: CASSPLKTGELFF. In nucleotides, the CDR3 is TGTGCCAGCAGCCCTCTTAAGACCGGGGAGCTGTTTTTT. The chain links TRBV7-9 to TRBJ2-2; D gene unclear. Per germline, CDR1 SEHNR and CDR2 FQNEAQ (reference sequence). This CDR3 has 13 residues. V was shortened by 5 bases and J by 5 bases, with 9 bases between the two germline ends.

This clonotype was seen only a few times. The chain joins TRBV28 to TRBJ1-1; no definite D call. The V and J ends lost 8 bases and 1 base respectively, with 11 bases between them. This CDR3 has 13 amino acids. Germline V gene data show CDR1 as MDHEN and CDR2 as SYDVKM. The CDR3 sequence is CASHVWGNTEAFF. For the CDR3, the DNA is TGTGCCAGCCACGTTTGGGGGAACACTGAAGCTTTCTTT.

This clonotype was seen ten or more times. The chain is built from TRBV6-1 and TRBJ1-1; D is unresolved. The V and J ends lost 4 bases and 1 base respectively, with 7 bases between them. The CDR3 sequence is 13 residues long. The germline V gene has CDR1 MNHNS and CDR2 SASEGT. The CDR3 DNA is TGTGCCAGCAGTGGGGGAAGGAACACTGAAGCTTTCTTT. This sequence encodes CASSGGRNTEAFF.

A few counts support this clonotype. This chain connects TRBV29-1 to TRBJ2-1; maybe TRBD2 (6 bases). The CDR3 consists of 14 residues. Germline V CDR1 and CDR2: SQVTM, ANQGSEA. V lost 7 bases to trimming and J lost 1 base, with 14 bases between them. CDR3 in DNA: TGCAGCGCACCCATAGCGGTATCCTACAATGAGCAGTTCTTC. Translating gives CSAPIAVSYNEQFF.

The V call is TRBV5-6, the J call TRBJ2-6, with D possibly TRBD1 on 6 matching bases. CDR1 is SGHDT and CDR2 is YYEEEE in the germline V gene. The CDR3 loop spans 16 amino acids. The V end lost 4 bases, the J end lost 4 bases, and 15 bases lay between the germline ends. CDR3 coding DNA: TGTGCCAGCAGCCTGAAACAGGGATCAGGGGCCAACGTCCTGACTTTC. Translating gives CASSLKQGSGANVLTF. The full variable domain, in which reference TRBV5-6 and TRBJ2-6 provide the parts outside the CDR3, is DAGVTQSPTHLIKTRGQQVTLRCSPKSGHDTVSWYQQALGQGPQFIFQYYEEEERQRGNFPDRFSGHQFPNYSSELNVNALLLGDSALYLCASSLKQGSGANVLTFGAGSRLTVL.

This clonotype was seen only a few times. The chain combines TRBV20-1 with TRBJ2-5, with a weak D call TRBD1 (6 bases). CDR1 and CDR2 from the germline V gene are DFQATT and SNEGSKA (reference sequence). The germline V and J ends were trimmed by 0 bases and 2 bases, with 13 bases remaining between them. This CDR3 spans 15 amino acids. The CDR3 here is CSARDSGQGQETQYF. The CDR3 nucleotides read TGCAGTGCTAGAGATTCCGGCCAGGGGCAAGAGACCCAGTACTTC.

The chain recombines TRBV10-3 with TRBJ1-1, with TRBD1 identical over 11 bases. This CDR3 region has 14 residues. Germline CDR1 and CDR2: ENHRY and SYGVKD. V was clipped by 6 bases and J by 3 bases; unmatched bases: 3. The CDR3 region has the DNA TGTGCCATCAGGAGGGGACAGGGGGACACTGAAGCTTTCTTT. This sequence encodes CAIRRGQGDTEAFF.

The chain is built from TRBV9 and TRBJ2-7; unclear D gene. The CDR3 has 14 residues. Germline V gives CDR1 SGDLS, CDR2 YYNGEE. V was trimmed by 0 bases and J by 0 bases, leaving 7 bases between them. DNA for the CDR3: TGTGCCAGCAGCGTAGCTGACCACTCCTACGAGCAGTACTTC. It specifies CASSVADHSYEQYF.

This sequence joins TRBV12-3 or TRBV12-4 and TRBJ2-1, with 7 bases matching TRBD1. The CDR3 is made up of 13 amino acids. V was clipped by 6 bases and J by 10 bases; unmatched bases: 9. In DNA, the CDR3 is TGTGCCAGCAGCTCACAGGGGAGCGGAGAGCAGTTCTTC. It is translated as CASSSQGSGEQFF.